Following are 14 T cell receptor beta chains from one sample sequenced in a study of blood T cell repertoires in COVID-19 (dated by TCRdb to the early 2020s). The library was generated by the immunoSEQ multiplex PCR assay. TCRdb retrieved this table from immuneACCESS and kept in-frame rearrangements only. Not all clones are present; in checked studies, unresolved V genes account for under half, and no reason is known for the remainder. For this sample the table gives around 140,000 clones, of which over 60% were detected only once. The ten most abundant clones make up around 1.8% of the sample. Sequencing was done on a sample of peripheral blood. The receptors stem from a woman between 65 and 79 years old with acute or convalescent COVID-19.

There are many counts of this clone. V is TRBV2 and J is TRBJ2-7, with D maybe TRBD1 (6 bases). The CDR3 totals 13 residues. The germline gives CDR1 SNHLY, CDR2 FYNNEI. V shed 6 bases and J shed 2 bases, with 11 bases lying between them. The CDR3 region has the DNA TGTGCCAGCAGCAGGGGTGGGCCCTACGAGCAGTACTTC. This translates into CASSRGGPYEQYF.

This clone was detected only a few times. This chain connects TRBV6-2 or TRBV6-3 to TRBJ2-7; D gene ambiguous. V was pared by 2 bases and J by 0 bases, with 2 bases between. Germline CDR1 reads MNHEY; CDR2 reads SVGEGT. There are 12 residues in the CDR3. The CDR3 spells CASSYRSYEQYF. The CDR3 nucleotides are TGTGCCAGCAGTTACCGCTCCTACGAGCAGTACTTC.

The chain recombines TRBV19 with TRBJ2-7; TRBD2 matches 7 bases. The CDR3 loop spans 13 amino acids. Germline V gene data show CDR1 as LNHDA and CDR2 as SQIVND (reference sequence). Trimming at V came to 4 bases and at J to 3 bases, leaving 3 bases not matched to a gene. CDR3 loop: CASSTGGYYEQYF. CDR3 nucleotides: TGTGCCAGTAGTACCGGGGGGTACTACGAGCAGTACTTC.

J is TRBJ1-1 and V is TRBV5-4; D gene ambiguous. This CDR3 comprises 11 residues. V dropped 3 bases and J dropped 6 bases, with 6 bases sitting between them. The germline CDR1 and CDR2 sequences are SGHNT and YYREEE (reference sequence). CDR3 region: CASSSTAEAFF. CDR3 sequence (DNA): TGTGCCAGCAGCTCTACGGCTGAAGCTTTCTTT.

This chain connects TRBV5-4 to TRBJ2-7, with TRBD1 as a possible D gene (6 bases). The CDR3 runs to 16 residues. The germline V gene has CDR1 SGHNT and CDR2 YYREEE (reference sequence). V lost 4 bases and J 0 bases, leaving 17 bases between the germline ends. CDR3 residues: CASSPPGQLHSYEQYF. CDR3 bases: TGTGCCAGCAGCCCACCCGGACAGCTTCACTCCTACGAGCAGTACTTC.

V is TRBV19 and J is TRBJ1-5; D not resolved. CDR3 size: 15 residues. Between the trimmed V and J ends, which lost 3 bases and 0 bases, there was a span of 9 bases. Germline assignment: CDR1 LNHDA and CDR2 SQIVND (reference sequence). Here the CDR3 DNA reads TGTGCCAGTAGTATCACGGAGGCTAGCAATCAGCCCCAGCATTTT. Translation: CASSITEASNQPQHF.

The CDR3 DNA follows: TGCGCCAGCAGCCAATGGACAGTGGGGAATGAAAAACTGTTTTTT. It yields the protein CASSQWTVGNEKLFF. V is TRBV4-1 and J is TRBJ1-4; D is perhaps TRBD1 (6 bases). Trimming removed 2 bases at V and 5 bases at J, with 12 bases between. The germline V gene has CDR1 MGHRA and CDR2 YSYEKL. CDR3 length: 15 residues.

The chain recombines TRBV19 with TRBJ2-7; TRBD2 aligns across 9 bases. The ends lost 6 bases at V and 4 bases at J; junction bases unmatched: 13. There are 16 residues in the CDR3. The germline CDR1 and CDR2 sequences are LNHDA and SQIVND (reference sequence). The DNA of the CDR3 is TGTGCCAGTAGGCCGGCAAGCGGGACTAGCCTTTACGAGCAGTACTTC. Amino acids: CASRPASGTSLYEQYF.

This chain links TRBV4-3 with TRBJ2-3, with a tentative D call TRBD2 (6 bases). The germline V gene encodes CDR1 LGHNA and CDR2 YSLEER. Between the trimmed V and J ends, which lost 0 bases and 4 bases, there was a span of 14 bases. CDR3 length: 16 residues. The CDR3 coding sequence is TGCGCCAGCAGCCAAGAAATGGGGTCGGGAGCAGATACGCAGTATTTT. Translating it yields CASSQEMGSGADTQYF.

J is TRBJ2-1 and V is TRBV2; 9 nucleotides agree with TRBD2. V shed 6 bases, J shed 6 bases, and the junction held 6 bases outside the gene matches. The CDR3 loop spans 14 amino acids. CDR1 and CDR2 (germline): SNHLY, FYNNEI. The CDR3 reads CASSGLAYTNEQFF. The CDR3 DNA is TGTGCCAGCAGCGGACTAGCGTACACCAATGAGCAGTTCTTC. The entire variable domain, with the rest obtained from reference TRBV2 and TRBJ2-1, is as follows: EPEVTQTPSHQVTQMGQEVILRCVPISNHLYFYWYRQILGQKVEFLVSFYNNEISEKSEIFDDQFSVERPDGSNFTLKIRSTKLEDSAMYFCASSGLAYTNEQFFGPGTRLTVL.

The chain has TRBV27 and TRBJ2-3, with D maybe TRBD1 (6 bases). Germline loops: CDR1 MNHEY, CDR2 SMNVEV (reference sequence). V dropped 3 bases and J dropped 2 bases, with 12 bases sitting between them. CDR3 size: 15 residues. As DNA, the CDR3 is TGTGCCAGCAGTTTTCAGGTGGGGGCCACAGATACGCAGTATTTT. It is translated as CASSFQVGATDTQYF.

V and J are TRBV4-2 and TRBJ2-5; 11 bases align to TRBD2. V was pared by 0 bases and J by 4 bases, with 1 base of the junction left unmatched. CDR3 length: 15 amino acids. Germline V gives CDR1 LGHNA, CDR2 YNFKEQ. CDR3 nucleotides: TGTGCCAGCAGCCAAGAACTAGCGGGAGCAGAGACCCAGTACTTC. This gives the protein CASSQELAGAETQYF.

The V and J genes are TRBV10-2 and TRBJ1-5; maybe TRBD1 (6 bases). The V gene lost 3 bases and the J gene lost 2 bases, with 11 bases spanning the gap. This CDR3 spans 15 amino acids. The germline CDR1 and CDR2 sequences are WSHSY and SAAADI. This CDR3 is CASSDVGAGNQPQHF. The DNA for the CDR3 is TGCGCCAGCAGTGACGTGGGGGCTGGCAATCAGCCCCAGCATTTT.

This clone is a singleton in its sample. V is TRBV5-1 and J is TRBJ2-1, with 10 bases lining up with TRBD2. V lost 4 bases to trimming and J lost 6 bases; unmatched junction nucleotides: 10. Per germline, CDR1 SGHRS and CDR2 YFSETQ. The CDR3 is 16 amino acids. The CDR3 spells CASSAKAGLATNEQFF. CDR3 coding DNA: TGCGCCAGCAGCGCAAAGGCGGGACTAGCGACCAATGAGCAGTTCTTC.